These T cell receptor beta chains were read from a single sample in a study of T cells in localized non-small cell lung cancer. Measured with immunoSEQ multiplex PCR; TCRdb has only the in-frame clones, and not every one. The sample yields 75,000 to 90,000 clones, approximately 84% seen once. Source: peripheral blood, taken before any cancer treatment. All receptors derive from a man between 40 and 70 years old with stage I lung adenocarcinoma. CDR3s include the opening cysteine and the closing phenylalanine or tryptophan. Fields, in order: CDR3 length, D gene, J gene, clone size, V gene, CDR3 DNA, CDR3 protein. A D gene is named only where the DNA matches it firmly. Clone size is not always given. Where it is, it says once, few, many or a class for expanded clones.

len: 15
d_gene: TRBD1
j_gene: TRBJ1-2
abundance: -
v_gene: TRBV7-2
CDR3nt: TGTGCCAGCAGCTTAGTAGGACAGGGGAACTATGGCTACACCTTC
CDR3aa: CASSLVGQGNYGYTF

len: 13
d_gene: -
j_gene: TRBJ1-3
abundance: -
v_gene: TRBV6-5
CDR3nt: TGTGCCAGCAGTAGGAGGTCTGGAAACACCATATATTTT
CDR3aa: CASSRRSGNTIYF

len: 15
d_gene: -
j_gene: TRBJ2-3
abundance: -
v_gene: TRBV11-2
CDR3nt: TGTGCCAGCAGCTTAGGTGTAGGGCCCACAGATACGCAGTATTTT
CDR3aa: CASSLGVGPTDTQYF

len: 11
d_gene: -
j_gene: TRBJ2-5
abundance: -
v_gene: TRBV29-1
CDR3nt: TGCAGCGGTGGCCCGGGAGAGACCCAGTACTTC
CDR3aa: CSGGPGETQYF

len: 11
d_gene: -
j_gene: TRBJ1-2
abundance: -
v_gene: TRBV27
CDR3nt: TGTGCCAGCAGGGATACCTGGGGCTACACCTTC
CDR3aa: CASRDTWGYTF

len: 16
d_gene: TRBD1
j_gene: TRBJ2-7
abundance: few
v_gene: TRBV23-1
CDR3nt: TGCGCCAGACGGAGGACAGGGGGTAGGTATGGCTACGAGCAGTACTTC
CDR3aa: CARRRTGGRYGYEQYF

len: 15
d_gene: -
j_gene: TRBJ2-1
abundance: -
v_gene: TRBV7-2
CDR3nt: TGTGCCAGCAGCTTCCTACCAACAGGGCCCATCGAGCAGTTCTTC
CDR3aa: CASSFLPTGPIEQFF

len: 13
d_gene: -
j_gene: TRBJ2-2
abundance: -
v_gene: TRBV6-6
CDR3nt: TGTGCCAGCAGATACAGTGTAGTAGGGGAGCTGTTTTTT
CDR3aa: CASRYSVVGELFF

len: 14
d_gene: -
j_gene: TRBJ1-2
abundance: -
v_gene: TRBV27
CDR3nt: TGTGCCAGCAGTTTAGGTCCCGGTCACTATGGCTACACCTTC
CDR3aa: CASSLGPGHYGYTF

len: 14
d_gene: -
j_gene: TRBJ2-7
abundance: -
v_gene: TRBV28
CDR3nt: TGTGCCAGCAGGGCTACGGGACAAACCTACGAGCAGTACTTC
CDR3aa: CASRATGQTYEQYF

len: 13
d_gene: -
j_gene: TRBJ1-2
abundance: once
v_gene: TRBV6-1
CDR3nt: TGTGCCATCCGCCCGGGACCTGGGTATGGCTACACCTTC
CDR3aa: CAIRPGPGYGYTF

len: 14
d_gene: TRBD1
j_gene: TRBJ1-1
abundance: -
v_gene: TRBV7-2
CDR3nt: TGTGCCAGCAGCATAGCCGGGACAGGGGGTCGAGCTTTCTTT
CDR3aa: CASSIAGTGGRAFF

len: 15
d_gene: -
j_gene: TRBJ2-1
abundance: -
v_gene: TRBV6-4
CDR3nt: TGTGCCAGCAGTGAGGCGGCAGGGGGGTTGGATGAGCAGTTCTTC
CDR3aa: CASSEAAGGLDEQFF

len: 16
d_gene: TRBD1
j_gene: TRBJ2-1
abundance: -
v_gene: TRBV7-2
CDR3nt: TGTGCCAGCAGCTTAGTCGGGACAGGGAACTACAATGAGCAGTTCTTC
CDR3aa: CASSLVGTGNYNEQFF

len: 15
d_gene: TRBD1
j_gene: TRBJ1-2
abundance: -
v_gene: TRBV6-5
CDR3nt: TGTGCCAGCAGTTATAAGGGACAGGGGTACTATGGCTACACCTTC
CDR3aa: CASSYKGQGYYGYTF

len: 15
d_gene: TRBD2
j_gene: TRBJ2-1
abundance: once
v_gene: TRBV4-3
CDR3nt: TGCGCCAGCAGCCAAGCCAGCGGGGGATACAATGAGCAGTTCTTC
CDR3aa: CASSQASGGYNEQFF

len: 15
d_gene: -
j_gene: TRBJ1-3
abundance: -
v_gene: TRBV7-8
CDR3nt: TGTGCCAGCAGCTCCCCCGGGAACTCTGGAAACACCATATATTTT
CDR3aa: CASSSPGNSGNTIYF

len: 13
d_gene: TRBD2
j_gene: TRBJ2-7
abundance: -
v_gene: TRBV6-1
CDR3nt: TGTGCCAGCAGGGGACTAGCGACTTACGAGCAGTACTTC
CDR3aa: CASRGLATYEQYF

len: 15
d_gene: TRBD1
j_gene: TRBJ2-7
abundance: -
v_gene: TRBV7-6
CDR3nt: TGTGCCAGCAGCCAGGGACAGGGTCGAAACTACGAGCAGTACTTC
CDR3aa: CASSQGQGRNYEQYF

len: 15
d_gene: -
j_gene: TRBJ1-5
abundance: -
v_gene: TRBV27
CDR3nt: TGTGCCAGCAGTCCCTCGGACAGCCTGAATCAGCCCCAGCATTTT
CDR3aa: CASSPSDSLNQPQHF